Described below is a single T cell receptor beta chain sequence and its context. The antigen is undetermined. This entry is derived from a study of cytomegalovirus exposure and HLA in healthy donors. Both 60 Vbeta primers and 13 Jbeta primers went into the PCR. The data were produced by immunoSEQ multiplex PCR, yet TCRdb's version contains in-frame clones alone and is incomplete. The sample contains approximately 92,000 clones, 60% to 80% of which appear only once. General observations from the study: By a later analysis, the bulk of CMV-associated TCR beta chains appeared HLA-restricted. Common viral pathogens were later found to be apparently linked to several of the most significant clusters. A later look showed TCR association rates differing by HLA locus, highest for DRB1 and lowest for HLA-C. A later analysis linked a missense variant in DCLRE1C to the trimming of TCR beta V and J genes.

Sequenced material: PBMCs. This receptor was taken from a man aged 50 or older in good health and CMV-seropositive.

As DNA, the CDR3 is TGTGCCATCAGCCTGACAGCCGGCACTGAAGCTTTCTTT. This encodes CAISLTAGTEAFF. The V gene is TRBV10-3, the J gene TRBJ1-1, with a possible D match to TRBD1 (5 bases). Germline V gene lookup returns CDR1 ENHRY and CDR2 SYGVKD. The CDR3 has 13 amino acids. Trimming left V 6 bases short and J 4 bases short, with 12 bases between.